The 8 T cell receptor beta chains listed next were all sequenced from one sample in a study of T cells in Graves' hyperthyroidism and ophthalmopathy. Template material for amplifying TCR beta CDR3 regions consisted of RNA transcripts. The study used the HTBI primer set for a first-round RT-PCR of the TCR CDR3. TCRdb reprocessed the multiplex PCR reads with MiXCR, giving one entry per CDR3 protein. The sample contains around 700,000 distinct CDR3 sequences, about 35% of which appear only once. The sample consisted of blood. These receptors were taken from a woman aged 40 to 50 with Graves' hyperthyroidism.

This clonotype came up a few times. CDR3 sequence (DNA): TGTGCCAGCAGCCAAGTGTGGAGGGTACAAGAGACCCAGTACTTC. Translation: CASSQVWRVQETQYF. The rearrangement joins TRBV4-2 to TRBJ2-5; maybe TRBD2 (6 bases). V lost 1 base and J lost 2, with 11 bases in between. Germline lookup yields CDR1 LGHNA and CDR2 YNFKEQ. CDR3 length: 15 residues.

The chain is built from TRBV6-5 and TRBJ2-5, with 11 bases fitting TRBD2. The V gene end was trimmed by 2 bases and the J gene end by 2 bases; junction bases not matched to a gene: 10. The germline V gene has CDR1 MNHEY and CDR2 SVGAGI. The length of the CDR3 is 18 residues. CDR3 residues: CASSYGGLAGIQQETQYF. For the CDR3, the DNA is TGTGCCAGCAGTTACGGTGGACTAGCGGGTATACAACAAGAGACCCAGTACTTC.

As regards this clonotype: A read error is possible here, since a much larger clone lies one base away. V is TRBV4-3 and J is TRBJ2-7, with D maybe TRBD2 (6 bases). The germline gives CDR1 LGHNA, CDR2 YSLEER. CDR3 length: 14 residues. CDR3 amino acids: CASGHRDFSYEQYF. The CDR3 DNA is TGCGCCAGCGGCCACCGGGACTTCTCCTACGAGCAGTACTTC.

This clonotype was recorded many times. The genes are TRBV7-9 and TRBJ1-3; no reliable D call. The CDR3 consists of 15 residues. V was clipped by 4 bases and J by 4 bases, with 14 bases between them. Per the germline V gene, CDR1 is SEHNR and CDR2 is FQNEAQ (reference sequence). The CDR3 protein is CASSSARGSGNTIYF. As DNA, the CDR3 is TGTGCCAGCAGCTCGGCACGGGGATCGGGAAACACCATATATTTT.

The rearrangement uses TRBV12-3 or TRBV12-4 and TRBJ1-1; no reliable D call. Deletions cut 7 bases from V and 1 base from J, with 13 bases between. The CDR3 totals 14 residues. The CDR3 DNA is TGTGCCAGCACCCTTGGATTTCGGAACACTGAAGCTTTCTTT. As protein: CASTLGFRNTEAFF.

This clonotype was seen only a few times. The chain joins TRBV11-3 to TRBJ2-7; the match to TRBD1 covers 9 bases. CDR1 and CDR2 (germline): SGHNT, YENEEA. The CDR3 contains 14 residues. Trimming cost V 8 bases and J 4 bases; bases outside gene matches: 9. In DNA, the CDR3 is TGTGCCAGCCAACCGGGACAGGGTGGATACGAGCAGTACTTC. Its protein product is CASQPGQGGYEQYF.

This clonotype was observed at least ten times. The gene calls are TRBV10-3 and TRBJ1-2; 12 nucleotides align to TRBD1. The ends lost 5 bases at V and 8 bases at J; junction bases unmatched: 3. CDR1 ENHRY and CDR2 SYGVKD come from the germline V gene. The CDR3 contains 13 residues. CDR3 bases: TGTGCCATCAGTCGGGACAGGGGGCGCGGCTACACCTTC. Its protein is CAISRDRGRGYTF.

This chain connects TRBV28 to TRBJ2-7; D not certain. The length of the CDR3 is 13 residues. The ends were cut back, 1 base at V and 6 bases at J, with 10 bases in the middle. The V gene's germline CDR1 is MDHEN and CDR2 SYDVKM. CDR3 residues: CASSLFSPPEQYF. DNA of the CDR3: TGTGCCAGCAGTTTATTTTCCCCTCCCGAGCAGTACTTC.